The present T cell receptor (beta chain) was sequenced within a study of T cell responses to AZD1222 COVID-19 vaccine. General study findings and limits: Every sample of the repertoires postdated the peak T cell response. Nearly half of spike-specific TCRs reportedly target unmutated variant regions. At study baseline, merely several AZD1222 recipients were seropositive.

Remarks on this clone: The antigen is not known.

It was second doses at about 4 or about 12 weeks that were pooled. TCRdb keeps only in-frame clones here, not all; method: immunoSEQ multiplex PCR. The sample lists 95,000 to 150,000 clones, about 85% occurring once. This CDR3 has 15 residues. Germline CDR1 is MDHEN and CDR2 is SYDVKM. V dropped 10 bases and J dropped 3 bases, with 19 bases sitting between them. The sequencing here drew on peripheral blood, taken 28 days after the second AZD1222 dose. This receptor was taken from an adult who received the AZD1222 COVID-19 vaccine. The chain carries TRBV28 and TRBJ1-5; a weak D match, TRBD1 (6 bases). CDR3: CATLSRGSPNQPQHF. As DNA, the CDR3 is TGTGCCACCCTCTCCAGGGGCTCCCCCAATCAGCCCCAGCATTTT.